This TCR beta chain was captured by sequencing in a study of T cell responses to AZD1222 COVID-19 vaccine. Study-wide points: When two AZD1222 doses had been given, Spike-specific TCR breadth and depth rose.

TCRdb's table, derived via immunoSEQ multiplex PCR, lists solely in-frame clones and lacks some. The top ten hold about 0.5% of the sample, which has some 250,000 clones, 90% to 95% seen once. V lost 2 bases, J lost 5 bases, and 4 bases lay in between. The CDR3 runs 11 residues. As for this clone: Its target is not known.

The sequencing here drew on peripheral blood, taken 28 days after the second AZD1222 dose. The TCR was taken from an adult who received the AZD1222 COVID-19 vaccine. The rearrangement joins TRBV12-3 or TRBV12-4 to TRBJ2-7; D is uncertain. The CDR3 DNA follows: TGTGCCAGCAGTTTATCTAACGAGCAGTACTTC. Translating it yields CASSLSNEQYF.